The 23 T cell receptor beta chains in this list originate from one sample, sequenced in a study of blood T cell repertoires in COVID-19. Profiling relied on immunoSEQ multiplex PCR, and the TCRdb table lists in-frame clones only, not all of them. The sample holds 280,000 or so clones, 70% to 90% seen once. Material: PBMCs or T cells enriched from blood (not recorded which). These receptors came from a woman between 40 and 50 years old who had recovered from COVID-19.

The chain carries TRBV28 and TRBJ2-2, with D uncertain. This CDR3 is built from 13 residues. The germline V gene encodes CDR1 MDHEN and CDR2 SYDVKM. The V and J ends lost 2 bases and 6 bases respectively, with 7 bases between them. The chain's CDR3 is CASSLQVPGELFF. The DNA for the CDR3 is TGTGCCAGCAGTTTACAGGTCCCCGGGGAGCTGTTTTTT.

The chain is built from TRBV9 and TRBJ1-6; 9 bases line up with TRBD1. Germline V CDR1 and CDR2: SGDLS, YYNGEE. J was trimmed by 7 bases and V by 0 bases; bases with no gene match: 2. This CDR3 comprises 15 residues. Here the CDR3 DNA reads TGTGCCAGCAGCGTAGGGGACAGGGTCAATTCACCCCTCCACTTT. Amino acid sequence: CASSVGDRVNSPLHF.

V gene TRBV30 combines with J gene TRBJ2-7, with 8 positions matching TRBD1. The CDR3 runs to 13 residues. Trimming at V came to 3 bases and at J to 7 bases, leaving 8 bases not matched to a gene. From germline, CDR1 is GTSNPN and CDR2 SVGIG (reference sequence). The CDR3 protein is CAWSEGQAGEQYF. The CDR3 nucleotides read TGTGCCTGGAGCGAGGGACAGGCAGGTGAGCAGTACTTC.

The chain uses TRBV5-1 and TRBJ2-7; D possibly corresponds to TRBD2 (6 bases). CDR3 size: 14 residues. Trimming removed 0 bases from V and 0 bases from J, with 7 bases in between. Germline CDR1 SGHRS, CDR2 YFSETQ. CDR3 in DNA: TGCGCCAGCAGCTTGGGCGGGATCTCCTACGAGCAGTACTTC. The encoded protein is CASSLGGISYEQYF. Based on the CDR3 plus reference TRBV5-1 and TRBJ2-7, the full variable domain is KAGVTQTPRYLIKTRGQQVTLSCSPISGHRSVSWYQQTPGQGLQFLFEYFSETQRNKGNFPGRFSGRQFSNSRSEMNVSTLELGDSALYLCASSLGGISYEQYFGPGTRLTVT.

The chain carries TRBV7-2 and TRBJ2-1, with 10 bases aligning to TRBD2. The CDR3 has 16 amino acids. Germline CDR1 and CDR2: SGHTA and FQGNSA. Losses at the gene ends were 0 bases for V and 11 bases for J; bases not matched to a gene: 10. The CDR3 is CASSLAFSGGAGQQFF. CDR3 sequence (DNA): TGTGCCAGCAGCTTAGCATTCAGCGGGGGGGCGGGCCAGCAGTTCTTC.

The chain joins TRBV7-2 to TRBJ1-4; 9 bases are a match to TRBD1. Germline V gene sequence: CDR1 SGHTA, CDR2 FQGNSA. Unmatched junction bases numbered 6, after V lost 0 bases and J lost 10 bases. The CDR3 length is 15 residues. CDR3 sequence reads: CASSLAGTGTGKLFF. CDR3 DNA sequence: TGTGCCAGCAGCTTAGCCGGGACAGGGACCGGAAAACTGTTTTTT.

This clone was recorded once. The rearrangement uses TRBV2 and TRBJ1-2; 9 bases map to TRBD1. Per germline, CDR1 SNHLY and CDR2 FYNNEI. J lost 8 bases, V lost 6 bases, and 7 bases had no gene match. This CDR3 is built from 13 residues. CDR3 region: CASREGQGRGYTF. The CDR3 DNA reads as TGTGCCAGCAGGGAGGGACAGGGACGCGGCTACACCTTC.

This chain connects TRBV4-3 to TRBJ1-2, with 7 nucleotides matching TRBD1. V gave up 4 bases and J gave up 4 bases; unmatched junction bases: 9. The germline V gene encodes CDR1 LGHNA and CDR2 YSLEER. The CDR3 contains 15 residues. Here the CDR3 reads CASSPGGLEVYGYTF. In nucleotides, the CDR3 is TGCGCCAGCAGCCCAGGGGGGCTGGAGGTCTATGGCTACACCTTC.

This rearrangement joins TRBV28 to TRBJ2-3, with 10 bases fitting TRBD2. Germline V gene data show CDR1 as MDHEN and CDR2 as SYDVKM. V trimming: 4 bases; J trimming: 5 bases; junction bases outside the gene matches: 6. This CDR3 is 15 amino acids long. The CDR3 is CASSSRLAGKDTQYF. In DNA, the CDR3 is TGTGCCAGCAGTTCCCGACTAGCGGGTAAAGATACGCAGTATTTT.

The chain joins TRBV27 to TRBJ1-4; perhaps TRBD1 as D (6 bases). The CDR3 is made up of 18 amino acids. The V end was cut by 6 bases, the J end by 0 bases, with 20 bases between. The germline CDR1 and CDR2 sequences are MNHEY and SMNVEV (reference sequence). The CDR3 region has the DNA TGTGCCAGCAGGTCCACCAGACAGGTCGGGTCAACTAATGAAAAACTGTTTTTT. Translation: CASRSTRQVGSTNEKLFF.

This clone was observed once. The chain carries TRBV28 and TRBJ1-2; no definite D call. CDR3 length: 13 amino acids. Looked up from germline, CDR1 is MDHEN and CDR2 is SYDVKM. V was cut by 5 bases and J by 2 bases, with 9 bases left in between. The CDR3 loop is CASSEPRNYGYTF. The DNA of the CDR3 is TGTGCCAGCAGTGAACCCAGGAACTATGGCTACACCTTC.

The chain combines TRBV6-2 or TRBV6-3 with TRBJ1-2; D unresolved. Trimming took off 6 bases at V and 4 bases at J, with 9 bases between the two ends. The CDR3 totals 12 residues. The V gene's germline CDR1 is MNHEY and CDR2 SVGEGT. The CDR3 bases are TGTGCCAGCAGCGAACAGCCCTATGGCTACACCTTC. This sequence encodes CASSEQPYGYTF.

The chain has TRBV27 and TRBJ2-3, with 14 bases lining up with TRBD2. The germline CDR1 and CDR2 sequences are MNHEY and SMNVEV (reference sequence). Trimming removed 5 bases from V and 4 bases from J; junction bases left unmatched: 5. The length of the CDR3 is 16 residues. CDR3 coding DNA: TGTGCCAGCAGTGAGGGACTAGCGGGAGTTTCAGATACGCAGTATTTT. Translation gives CASSEGLAGVSDTQYF.

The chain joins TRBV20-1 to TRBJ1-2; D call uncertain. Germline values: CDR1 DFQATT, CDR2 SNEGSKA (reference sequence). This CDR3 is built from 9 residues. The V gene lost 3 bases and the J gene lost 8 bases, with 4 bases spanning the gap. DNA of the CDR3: TGCAGTGCTAGCGGGGGCTACACCTTC. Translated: CSASGGYTF.

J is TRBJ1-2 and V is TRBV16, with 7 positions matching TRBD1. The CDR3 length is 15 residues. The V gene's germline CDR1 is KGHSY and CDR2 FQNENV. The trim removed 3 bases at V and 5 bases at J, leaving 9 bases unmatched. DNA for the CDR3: TGTGCCAGCAGCCATCCCGCCAGGGGGAATTATGGCTACACCTTC. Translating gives CASSHPARGNYGYTF.

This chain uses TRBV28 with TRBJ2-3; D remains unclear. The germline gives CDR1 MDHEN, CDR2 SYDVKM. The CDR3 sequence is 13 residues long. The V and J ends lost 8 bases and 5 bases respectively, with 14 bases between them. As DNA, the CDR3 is TGTGCCAGCCAGCCGGGTTGGGTAGATACGCAGTATTTT. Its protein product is CASQPGWVDTQYF. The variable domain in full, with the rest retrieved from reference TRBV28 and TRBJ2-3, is DVKVTQSSRYLVKRTGEKVFLECVQDMDHENMFWYRQDPGLGLRLIYFSYDVKMKEKGDIPEGYSVSREKKERFSLILESASTNQTSMYLCASQPGWVDTQYFGPGTRLTVL.

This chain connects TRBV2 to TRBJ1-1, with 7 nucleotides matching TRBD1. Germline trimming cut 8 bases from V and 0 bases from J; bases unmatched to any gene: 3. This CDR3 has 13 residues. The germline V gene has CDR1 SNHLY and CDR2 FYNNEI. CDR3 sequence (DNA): TGTGCCAGCGGGACAGTAATGAACACTGAAGCTTTCTTT. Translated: CASGTVMNTEAFF.

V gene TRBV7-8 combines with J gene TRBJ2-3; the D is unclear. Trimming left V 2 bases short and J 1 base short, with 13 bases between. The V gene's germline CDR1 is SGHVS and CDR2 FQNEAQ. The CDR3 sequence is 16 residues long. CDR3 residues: CASSLLPLGGTDTQYF. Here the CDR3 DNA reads TGTGCCAGCAGCTTATTACCCTTGGGCGGCACAGATACGCAGTATTTT.

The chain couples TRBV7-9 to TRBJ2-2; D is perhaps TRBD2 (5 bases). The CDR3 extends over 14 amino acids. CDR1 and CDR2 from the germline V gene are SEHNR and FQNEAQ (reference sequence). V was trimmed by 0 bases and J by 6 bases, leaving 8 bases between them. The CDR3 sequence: CASSLAPGSGELFF. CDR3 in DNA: TGTGCCAGCAGCTTAGCGCCGGGGTCCGGGGAGCTGTTTTTT.

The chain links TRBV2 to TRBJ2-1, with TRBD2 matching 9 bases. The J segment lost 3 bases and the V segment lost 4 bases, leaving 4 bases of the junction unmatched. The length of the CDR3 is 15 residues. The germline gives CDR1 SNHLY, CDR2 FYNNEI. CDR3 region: CASSAGTSYYNEQFF. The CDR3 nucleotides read TGTGCCAGCAGTGCCGGGACTAGCTACTACAATGAGCAGTTCTTC. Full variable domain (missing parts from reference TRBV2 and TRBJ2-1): EPEVTQTPSHQVTQMGQEVILRCVPISNHLYFYWYRQILGQKVEFLVSFYNNEISEKSEIFDDQFSVERPDGSNFTLKIRSTKLEDSAMYFCASSAGTSYYNEQFFGPGTRLTVL.

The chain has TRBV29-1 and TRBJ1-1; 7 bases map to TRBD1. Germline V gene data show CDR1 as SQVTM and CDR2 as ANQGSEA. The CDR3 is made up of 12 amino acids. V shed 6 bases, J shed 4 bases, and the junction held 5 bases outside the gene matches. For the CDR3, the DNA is TGCAGCGTCGACAGGGCTAGCACTGAAGCTTTCTTT. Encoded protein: CSVDRASTEAFF.

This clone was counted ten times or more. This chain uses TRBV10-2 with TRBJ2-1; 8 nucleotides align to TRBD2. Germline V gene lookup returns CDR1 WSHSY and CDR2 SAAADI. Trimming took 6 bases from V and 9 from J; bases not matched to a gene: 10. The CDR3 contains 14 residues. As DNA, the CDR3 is TGCGCCAGCAGCATATCCGGGACTAGGGGTGAGCAGTTCTTC. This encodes CASSISGTRGEQFF.

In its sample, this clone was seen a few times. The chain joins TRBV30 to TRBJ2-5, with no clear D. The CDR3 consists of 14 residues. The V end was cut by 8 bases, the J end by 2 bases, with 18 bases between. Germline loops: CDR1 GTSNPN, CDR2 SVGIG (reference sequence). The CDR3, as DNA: TGTGCCAGTAGCCATTTTCCATTGCAAGAGACCCAGTACTTC. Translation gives CASSHFPLQETQYF.